Detailed here is one T cell receptor beta chain. CDR1 and CDR2 from the germline V gene are SGHTA and FQGNSA. The CDR3 has 18 residues. The V gene end was trimmed by 0 bases and the J gene end by 1 base; junction bases not matched to a gene: 5. The sample belongs to a study of blood T cell repertoires in COVID-19. Cohorts were based on clinical histories the participants reported. Data came from immunoSEQ multiplex PCR; TCRdb stores just in-frame clones and leaves some out. The sample yields roughly 230,000 clones, 70% to 85% seen once. This TCR came from a woman aged 60-75 years who had recovered from COVID-19. The gene calls are TRBV7-2 and TRBJ2-1; the match to TRBD1 covers 11 bases. The sequenced sample was PBMCs or T cells enriched from blood (not recorded which). The CDR3: CASSLALRDRGSYNEQFF. CDR3 sequence (DNA): TGTGCCAGCAGCTTAGCGCTAAGGGACAGGGGGTCCTACAATGAGCAGTTCTTC.